Listed below are T cell receptor beta chains from one sample, sequenced in a study of CD8+ T cells in alopecia areata. This table comes from immunoSEQ multiplex PCR, and its TCRdb copy is limited to in-frame clones, with some not included. The sample has about 200,000 clones; around two fifths are singletons. This material consisted of CD4+ T cells sorted from blood, taken around week 31, from a patient treated with tofacitinib. The receptors here all came from a human donor with alopecia areata. Each CDR3 is given with its conserved first and last residue. D genes are given only for firm matches. Size tells how often a clone was seen (once, few, many) or the class of an expanded clone, and some rows leave it out.

TRBD2	TRBJ2-7	TRBV7-9	many	TGTGCCAGCAGCTTCCGGGACTATTCCTACGAGCAGTACTTC	CASSFRDYSYEQYF
-	TRBJ1-5	TRBV2	-	TGTGCCAGCAGTGTCGGTCTAAATCAGCCCCAGCATTTT	CASSVGLNQPQHF
TRBD1	TRBJ1-1	TRBV30	-	TGTGCCTGGACGGGACAGCCGAACACTGAAGCTTTCTTT	CAWTGQPNTEAFF
-	TRBJ2-7	TRBV19	-	TGTGCCAGTAGGCGAAAGGGGACCTACGAGCAGTACTTC	CASRRKGTYEQYF
-	TRBJ1-2	TRBV30	-	TGTGCCTGGAGTGACCCACCAACTGGCTACACCTTC	CAWSDPPTGYTF
-	TRBJ2-3	TRBV5-1	few	TGCGCCAGCAGCTTGGAGGGAAGCACAGATACGCAGTATTTT	CASSLEGSTDTQYF
-	TRBJ2-6	TRBV2	few	TGTGCCAGCAGTGATAACGTCAGGGCCTCTGGGGCCAACGTCCTGACTTTC	CASSDNVRASGANVLTF
TRBD1	TRBJ1-1	TRBV11-2	few	TGTGCCAGCAGCTCGACAGGGGAGAACACTGAAGCTTTCTTT	CASSSTGENTEAFF
-	TRBJ2-6	TRBV2	-	TGTGCCAGCAGTGCCCGGGACCCTGGGGCCAACGTCCTGACTTTC	CASSARDPGANVLTF
TRBD1	TRBJ1-1	TRBV11-1	-	TGTGCCAGCAGCAGAGGGACAGGGACTGAAGCTTTCTTT	CASSRGTGTEAFF
TRBD1	TRBJ2-4	TRBV6-1	few	TGTGCCAGCAGTGAACCGGACAGGAACATTCAGTACTTC	CASSEPDRNIQYF
-	TRBJ2-7	TRBV7-3	-	TGTGCCAGCAGCCTCGGGACTGATGGACGGCAGTACTTC	CASSLGTDGRQYF
TRBD1	TRBJ2-1	TRBV5-1	-	TGCGCCAGCAGCTTCCGGGACAGGGGAGGTGAGCAGTTCTTC	CASSFRDRGGEQFF
TRBD2	TRBJ2-3	TRBV29-1	-	TGCAGCGTAGCTCCGGGACTAGCCACAGATACGCAGTATTTT	CSVAPGLATDTQYF
TRBD1	TRBJ1-2	TRBV5-1	-	TGCGCCAGCAGCCTAAATCTCGACAGGGTCCATGGCTACACCTTC	CASSLNLDRVHGYTF
TRBD2	TRBJ2-2	TRBV30	-	TGTGCCTCTTCGCCGGGACTAAACACCGGGGAGCTGTTTTTT	CASSPGLNTGELFF
-	TRBJ1-5	TRBV2	-	TGTGCCAGCAGTGAAAGGGGAATCCAGCCCCAGCATTTT	CASSERGIQPQHF
-	TRBJ2-3	TRBV30	-	TGTGCCTGGGGCGGGACACCAACCTTGTTT	CAWGGTPTLF
TRBD2	TRBJ2-1	TRBV7-9	-	TGTGCCAGCAGCCCTAGCGGTGGATACAATGAGCAGTTCTTC	CASSPSGGYNEQFF
-	TRBJ2-2	TRBV9	few	TGTGCCAGCAGCCCCCGCATCGCGGACCCCGGGGAGCTGTTTTTT	CASSPRIADPGELFF
TRBD2	TRBJ2-2	TRBV9	-	TGTGCCAGCAGCGCCAGGGGCGCGGGAGGGCAGGGCGGGGAGCTGTTTTTT	CASSARGAGGQGGELFF
-	TRBJ2-3	TRBV4-1	-	TGCGCCAGCAGCCAAGAGAGGATAGATACGCAGTATTTT	CASSQERIDTQYF
TRBD1	TRBJ2-7	TRBV11-2	few	TGTGCCAGCACCAGACCCGGGACAGGGACAGCCTACGAGCAGTACTTC	CASTRPGTGTAYEQYF
-	TRBJ1-5	TRBV29-1	-	TGCAGCGTTGCCGGGACACCGAATCAGCCCCAGCATTTT	CSVAGTPNQPQHF
TRBD1	TRBJ2-7	TRBV4-2	-	TGTGCCAGCAGCCCCTTGGGGACAGGGATTTACGAGCAGTACTTC	CASSPLGTGIYEQYF
-	TRBJ1-1	TRBV4-1	-	TGCGCCAGCAGCCAAGATGCCAGACTCCTGAACACTGAAGCTTTCTTT	CASSQDARLLNTEAFF
-	TRBJ2-7	TRBV29-1	-	TGCAGCGTTGCCGGGGGGCCCTACGAGCAGTACTTC	CSVAGGPYEQYF
-	TRBJ1-2	TRBV4-2	-	TGTGCCAGCAGCCTAGATCCAGGGGATGGCTACACCTTC	CASSLDPGDGYTF
-	TRBJ1-2	TRBV6-5	-	TGTGCCAGCAAACCCGGCGACGGGGGGACTGGCTACACCTTC	CASKPGDGGTGYTF
-	TRBJ1-1	TRBV9	-	TGTGCCAGCAGCGTAGCTGGGGCCCCGGGGACTGAAGCTTTCTTT	CASSVAGAPGTEAFF
-	TRBJ1-1	TRBV7-2	-	TGTGCCAGCAGCTTATGGGGCAGGGCGTCCACTGAAGCTTTCTTT	CASSLWGRASTEAFF
-	TRBJ2-7	TRBV5-1	-	TGCGCCAGCAGCTGGGACCGCCCCTACGAGCAGTACTTC	CASSWDRPYEQYF
-	TRBJ2-7	TRBV25-1	-	TGTGCCAGCAGTGACCCGATCCCCGGTGAGCAGTACTTC	CASSDPIPGEQYF
-	TRBJ1-1	TRBV30	-	TGTGCCTGGGGGGGGCAACCAGGGAACACTGAAGCTTTCTTT	CAWGGQPGNTEAFF
TRBD1	TRBJ1-5	TRBV7-8	-	TGTGCCAGCAGCCTAAAGAGGACAGGGGTTACCCAGCCCCAGCATTTT	CASSLKRTGVTQPQHF
TRBD2	TRBJ2-1	TRBV5-4	-	TGTGCCAGCGAATCACGGGGTAGCGGGGGACTATACAATGAGCAGTTCTTC	CASESRGSGGLYNEQFF
-	TRBJ1-1	TRBV5-1	few	TGCGCCAGCAGCTTGGGGAGCACTGAAGCTTTCTTT	CASSLGSTEAFF
-	TRBJ2-3	TRBV20-1	-	TGCAGTGCCATCCGGACAGATACGCAGTATTTT	CSAIRTDTQYF
-	TRBJ1-1	TRBV29-1	few	TGCAGCGTGGCCCGGGGTGGGTCTGAAGCTTTCTTT	CSVARGGSEAFF
TRBD1	TRBJ2-3	TRBV19	-	TGTGCCAGTAGTATAAAGGGACAGCGCACAGATACGCAGTATTTT	CASSIKGQRTDTQYF
TRBD1	TRBJ1-2	TRBV15	-	TGTGCCACCAGCAGAGGGGCAGGGGGCTATGGCTACACCTTC	CATSRGAGGYGYTF
TRBD1	TRBJ1-4	TRBV7-9	few	TGTGCCAGCAGCCCGGGACAGAGCGATGAAAAACTGTTTTTT	CASSPGQSDEKLFF